This T cell receptor beta chain originates from a study of blood T cell repertoires in COVID-19. Followed longitudinally, the Seattle patients had been enrolled during active infection. In the study's own analysis: Nucleated cell counts were estimated from reference gene primer amplification. Method: immunoSEQ multiplex PCR; TCRdb's copy keeps in-frame clones and lacks some. The DNA gave D and trimming, while V, J and clone size come from that table. The sample contains tens of thousands of clones, 75% to 80% of which appear only once. V was pared by 6 bases and J by 6 bases, with 17 bases between. This CDR3 is built from 15 residues. Looked up from germline, CDR1 is SNHLY and CDR2 is FYNNEI.

The rearrangement joins TRBV2 to TRBJ1-4; D is uncertain. The TCR comes from a man aged 65-85 years with COVID-19, enrolled during active disease. Material: peripheral blood. The CDR3 loop is CASRYLARVDEKLFF. The CDR3 DNA reads as TGTGCCAGCAGATACTTAGCTCGGGTGGATGAAAAACTGTTTTTT.